This T cell receptor (beta chain) was profiled in a study of T cells after yellow fever vaccination. Germline V gene data show CDR1 as SGHRS and CDR2 as YFSETQ. The trim removed 0 bases at V and 0 bases at J, leaving 7 bases unmatched. This CDR3 region has 17 residues. TCRdb re-called the 5' RACE reads with MiXCR, one entry per CDR3 protein. The repertoire consists of more than 300,000 distinct CDR3 sequences, with 3.5% to 4.5% occurring once and the leading ten covering less than 20%. This clonotype was picked up many times. The chain has TRBV5-1 and TRBJ1-2, with 8 bases lining up with TRBD1. The material sequenced was PBMCs, taken 15 days after the yellow fever booster vaccination. This TCR came from a man aged 18 to 30 who received the YFV17D yellow fever vaccine. CDR3 DNA sequence: TGCGCCAGCAGCTTGGTGGGACAGGTAACTTCTAACTATGGCTACACCTTC. Translation gives CASSLVGQVTSNYGYTF. Combining the CDR3 with reference TRBV5-1 and TRBJ1-2 gives the whole variable domain KAGVTQTPRYLIKTRGQQVTLSCSPISGHRSVSWYQQTPGQGLQFLFEYFSETQRNKGNFPGRFSGRQFSNSRSEMNVSTLELGDSALYLCASSLVGQVTSNYGYTFGSGTRLTVV.